One and the same sample provided the 24 T cell receptor beta chains below, sequenced in a study of shared clonotypes between healthy human individuals (dated by TCRdb to 2018 to 2020). CD8 naive samples were CD45RO-negative cells positively selected for CCR7, giving a CD45RA+CCR7+ population that excluded TemRA cells. Receptors were amplified or captured by the immunoSEQ multiplex PCR assay. Held by TCRdb, this immuneACCESS table contains in-frame sequences only and omits some clones. Under half of the omission traces to an unresolved V gene where checked; the cause of the rest is unknown. This sample lists 650,000 to 800,000 clones; around 92% were detected once. Together, the top ten hold about 24% of the sample. The material sequenced was naive CD8+ T cells sorted from blood. In light of the paper, this sample's cell subset or site label describes: CD45RA+CCR7+. The receptors shown here come from a man aged 30-40 years in good health.

This chain joins TRBV6-1 and TRBJ1-2; D uncertain. The CDR3 has 17 residues. Germline lookup yields CDR1 MNHNS and CDR2 SASEGT. V lost 0 bases to trimming and J lost 8 bases, with 22 bases between them. The CDR3 coding sequence is TGTGCCAGCAGTGAAGCTTCGGGAACACCGCGGGCTTCGGGCTACACCTTC. It yields the protein CASSEASGTPRASGYTF.

The chain carries TRBV19 and TRBJ2-1; 7 positions agree with TRBD2. The germline CDR1 and CDR2 sequences are LNHDA and SQIVND (reference sequence). This CDR3 region has 16 residues. Trimming cost V 8 bases and J 5 bases; bases outside gene matches: 15. CDR3 loop: CASGSRLAGVDNEQFF. The CDR3 coding sequence is TGTGCCAGTGGCAGTAGGCTGGCGGGAGTCGACAATGAGCAGTTCTTC.

A single count supports this clone. The chain carries TRBV18 and TRBJ2-6, with 10 positions matching TRBD1. Germline CDR1 reads KGHSH; CDR2 reads LQKENI. The CDR3 covers 19 residues. The trim removed 4 bases at V and 1 base at J, leaving 10 bases unmatched. DNA of the CDR3: TGTGCCAGCTCACAGAGAAGACAGGGGGCGATTTCTGGGGCCAACGTCCTGACTTTC. Its translation is CASSQRRQGAISGANVLTF.

This rearrangement joins TRBV14 to TRBJ1-2; D is unclear. The germline V gene has CDR1 SGHDN and CDR2 FVKESK. With 5 bases removed from V and 1 base from J, the gap between germline ends came to 11 bases. The CDR3 is 14 amino acids. CDR3 bases: TGTGCCAGCAGCTACGAAGTTATTAACTATGGCTACACCTTC. This gives the protein CASSYEVINYGYTF.

On this clone: Other DNA sequences in this sample translate to the same CDR3. The rearrangement uses TRBV9 and TRBJ2-7; D is possibly TRBD2 (5 bases). This CDR3 comprises 15 residues. With 0 bases removed from V and 0 bases from J, the gap between germline ends came to 10 bases. CDR1 and CDR2 from the germline V gene are SGDLS and YYNGEE. As DNA, the CDR3 is TGTGCCAGCAGCGTAGACAGCGGATCCTCCTACGAGCAGTACTTC. Translation gives CASSVDSGSSYEQYF.

The sample holds one count of this clone. The V call is TRBV4-1, the J call TRBJ2-2, with 8 bases identical to TRBD2. The CDR3 covers 16 residues. V was clipped by 4 bases and J by 7 bases; unmatched bases: 11. CDR1 MGHRA and CDR2 YSYEKL come from the germline V gene. CDR3 residues: CASSPIGLAADGELFF. Written as DNA, the CDR3 is TGCGCCAGCAGCCCCATTGGACTAGCCGCCGACGGGGAGCTGTTTTTT.

The chain combines TRBV29-1 with TRBJ1-2; D uncertain. The CDR3 runs to 11 residues. V lost 3 bases, J lost 6 bases, and 8 bases lay in between. The germline V gene has CDR1 SQVTM and CDR2 ANQGSEA. The DNA of the CDR3 is TGCAGCGTTGATAGTCGGGATGGCTACACCTTC. Translating gives CSVDSRDGYTF.

This chain joins TRBV11-2 and TRBJ2-7; no reliable D call. The CDR3 length is 15 residues. The germline V and J ends were trimmed by 1 base and 2 bases, with 12 bases remaining between them. The germline V gene has CDR1 SGHAT and CDR2 FQNNGV. The CDR3 DNA follows: TGTGCCAGCAGCTTAGGTGCAGGCCCCACCTACGAGCAGTACTTC. Amino acid sequence: CASSLGAGPTYEQYF.

The genes are TRBV6-5 and TRBJ1-1; D is uncertain. CDR3 size: 9 residues. Germline V gene lookup returns CDR1 MNHEY and CDR2 SVGAGI. The germline V and J ends were trimmed by 8 bases and 4 bases, with 2 bases remaining between them. CDR3 sequence (DNA): TGTGCCAGCTCCACTGAAGCTTTCTTT. Its protein product is CASSTEAFF.

The rearrangement uses TRBV9 and TRBJ2-1, with 8 positions matching TRBD2. Per germline, CDR1 SGDLS and CDR2 YYNGEE. This CDR3 is 13 amino acids long. The V segment lost 0 bases and the J segment 10 bases; nucleotides outside the gene matches: 3. The CDR3 nucleotides read TGTGCCAGCAGCGTAGCGACTAGCGCCGAGCAGTTCTTC. Translating it yields CASSVATSAEQFF.

J is TRBJ2-1 and V is TRBV28, with D tentatively TRBD2 (6 bases). The length of the CDR3 is 17 residues. Germline V gives CDR1 MDHEN, CDR2 SYDVKM. V was cut by 3 bases and J by 5 bases, with 20 bases left in between. The CDR3 sequence: CASSFPWGGGVHNEQFF. CDR3 DNA sequence: TGTGCCAGCAGTTTCCCCTGGGGAGGTGGTGTCCACAATGAGCAGTTCTTC.

This clone came up once. The chain uses TRBV7-9 and TRBJ2-3; TRBD2 is a possible D gene (5 bases). Trimming shortened V by 5 bases and J by 6 bases, and 12 bases separated the two germline ends. The CDR3 loop spans 13 amino acids. Germline CDR1 is SEHNR and CDR2 is FQNEAQ (reference sequence). DNA for the CDR3: TGTGCCAGCAGCCCCTACGCGGGTGATACGCAGTATTTT. Amino acids: CASSPYAGDTQYF. Together with reference TRBV7-9 and TRBJ2-3, the CDR3 gives the full variable domain: DTGVSQNPRHKITKRGQNVTFRCDPISEHNRLYWYRQTLGQGPEFLTYFQNEAQLEKSRLLSDRFSAERPKGSFSTLEIQRTEQGDSAMYLCASSPYAGDTQYFGPGTRLTVL.

V is TRBV7-9 and J is TRBJ1-3; 7 bases fit TRBD1. Trimming took 5 bases from V and 2 from J; bases not matched to a gene: 6. CDR1 SEHNR and CDR2 FQNEAQ come from the germline V gene (reference sequence). The CDR3 consists of 15 residues. This chain's CDR3 is CASSEATGAGNTIYF. DNA of the CDR3: TGTGCCAGCAGCGAAGCCACAGGGGCTGGAAACACCATATATTTT.

CDR3 sequence (DNA): TGTGCCAGCAGCTCTACCCAGTGGACTAGCGGGAGGGAGTCAGATACGCAGTATTTT. It specifies CASSSTQWTSGRESDTQYF. J is TRBJ2-3 and V is TRBV5-5; 15 bases fit TRBD2. The length of the CDR3 is 19 residues. CDR1 SGHKS and CDR2 YYEKEE come from the germline V gene (reference sequence). V lost 3 bases and J lost 4; bases outside the gene matches: 12. Variable domain in full (rest from reference TRBV5-5 and TRBJ2-3): DAGVTQSPTHLIKTRGQQVTLRCSPISGHKSVSWYQQVLGQGPQFIFQYYEKEERGRGNFPDRFSARQFPNYSSELNVNALLLGDSALYLCASSSTQWTSGRESDTQYFGPGTRLTVL.

The chain is built from TRBV27 and TRBJ2-1; TRBD1 matches at 10 bases. The CDR3 length is 15 residues. The germline CDR1 and CDR2 sequences are MNHEY and SMNVEV (reference sequence). V was pared by 7 bases and J by 3 bases, with 6 bases of the junction left unmatched. CDR3 region: CASNKGQGIYNEQFF. DNA for the CDR3: TGTGCCAGCAACAAGGGACAGGGGATCTACAATGAGCAGTTCTTC.

The sample holds one count of this clone. The rearrangement links TRBV18 to TRBJ2-4; 9 nucleotides agree with TRBD2. The CDR3 sequence is 15 residues long. The junction had 8 bases not matched to a gene; V was cut back by 3 bases and J by 8 bases. Germline V gene data show CDR1 as KGHSH and CDR2 as LQKENI. For the CDR3, the DNA is TGTGCCAGCTCACCTTCGGGACTAGCCGAGGACATTCAGTACTTC. It translates to CASSPSGLAEDIQYF.

The V gene is TRBV5-1, the J gene TRBJ1-2; D is unclear. The length of the CDR3 is 12 residues. CDR1 SGHRS and CDR2 YFSETQ come from the germline V gene. The V end was cut by 4 bases, the J end by 5 bases, with 9 bases between. CDR3 sequence reads: CASSDLRYGYTF. In DNA form, the CDR3 reads TGCGCCAGCAGCGACCTCCGGTATGGCTACACCTTC.

The genes are TRBV9 and TRBJ2-1; TRBD2 aligns across 12 bases. Germline-derived CDR1 and CDR2 are SGDLS and YYNGEE. Germline trimming cut 6 bases from V and 5 bases from J; bases unmatched to any gene: 6. The CDR3 totals 15 residues. CDR3 coding DNA: TGTGCCAGCACCCGACTAGCGGGAGTCCACAATGAGCAGTTCTTC. The encoded protein is CASTRLAGVHNEQFF.

In regard to this clone: The same CDR3 arises from other DNA sequences in this sample as well. The rearrangement uses TRBV11-2 and TRBJ2-7; D call uncertain. The germline CDR1 and CDR2 sequences are SGHAT and FQNNGV. The CDR3 consists of 12 residues. V was cut by 1 base and J by 4 bases, with 5 bases left in between. For the CDR3, the DNA is TGTGCCAGCAGCTTAGCTGGGTACGAGCAGTACTTC. Its translation: CASSLAGYEQYF.

This clone was seen only a few times. CDR3 in DNA: TGTGCCAGCAGTTTGTTCCCAGGTTCCAACTATGGCTACACCTTC. This sequence encodes CASSLFPGSNYGYTF. This rearrangement joins TRBV28 to TRBJ1-2; D is uncertain. The CDR3 spans 15 residues. Trimming left V 3 bases short and J 2 bases short, with 13 bases between. Germline CDR1 is MDHEN and CDR2 is SYDVKM.

J is TRBJ2-3 and V is TRBV15; a possible D gene is TRBD1 (5 bases). Germline CDR1 reads LNHNV; CDR2 reads YYDKDF (reference sequence). V gave up 4 bases and J gave up 2 bases, with 13 bases separating them. This CDR3 comprises 15 residues. Written as DNA, the CDR3 is TGTGCCACCAGCATTGTGGCAGGGTACACAGATACGCAGTATTTT. Its protein product is CATSIVAGYTDTQYF.

The CDR3 coding sequence is TGTGCCAGCAGCCAAGGGCTAGCGGGGGAATCGGAGACCCAGTACTTC. Protein sequence: CASSQGLAGESETQYF. The chain uses TRBV7-3 and TRBJ2-5, with 10 bases lining up with TRBD2. The CDR3 runs to 16 residues. The germline gives CDR1 SGHTA, CDR2 FQGTGA. The trim removed 5 bases at V and 5 bases at J, leaving 11 bases unmatched.

The chain uses TRBV5-4 and TRBJ1-2, with D tentatively TRBD1 (6 bases). Trimming took off 2 bases at V and 5 bases at J, with 16 bases between the two ends. CDR1 is SGHNT and CDR2 is YYREEE in the germline V gene (reference sequence). CDR3 length: 15 amino acids. The CDR3 nucleotides are TGTGCCAGCAGCTTTCCTCTGACAGGCGATTATGGCTACACCTTC. Its translation: CASSFPLTGDYGYTF.

The chain uses TRBV13 and TRBJ2-5; D assignment may be TRBD1 or TRBD2 (6 bases each). This CDR3 spans 15 amino acids. Germline V gene data show CDR1 as PRHDT and CDR2 as FYEKMQ (reference sequence). The ends were cut back, 3 bases at V and 5 bases at J, with 16 bases in the middle. The CDR3 sequence: CASSLGRGLGETQYF. The CDR3 DNA follows: TGTGCCAGCAGCTTGGGCCGGGGGCTCGGGGAGACCCAGTACTTC.